This section outlines one T cell receptor beta chain sequence together with its context. What it binds is unknown. This record comes from a study of OX40 agonist ivuxolimab in advanced cancers. Study context: Prior anti-PD-1, anti-PD-L1 or anti-CTLA-4 therapy was allowed; around 43% had some. Three patients, one with hepatocellular carcinoma and two with cutaneous melanoma, responded partially. Study-wide results and caveats: The study did not work out the antigen specificity of the expanded peripheral T cells.

Here immunoSEQ multiplex PCR was the method, and the copy in TCRdb shows in-frame clones only, minus some. This repertoire shows about 73,000 clones, over 75% found once; its top ten account for less than 0.75%. CDR3 size: 14 residues. Systemic immunosuppression or autoimmune disease history was grounds to exclude patients. The specimen comprised CD4+ or CD8+ T cells sorted from blood, sampled in a trial of the OX40 agonist ivuxolimab. This chain links TRBV21-1 with TRBJ1-2; TRBD1 is taken as the D call from the table, unchecked against the DNA. TRBV21-1 is noted as a pseudogene. This clonotype was obtained from an adult with an advanced solid tumor such as melanoma, head and neck, liver or kidney cancer. CDR3 sequence reads: CASSHSKGGYGYTF. The CDR3 nucleotides are TGTGCCAGCAGCCACAGCAAAGGGGGCTATGGCTACACCTTC.